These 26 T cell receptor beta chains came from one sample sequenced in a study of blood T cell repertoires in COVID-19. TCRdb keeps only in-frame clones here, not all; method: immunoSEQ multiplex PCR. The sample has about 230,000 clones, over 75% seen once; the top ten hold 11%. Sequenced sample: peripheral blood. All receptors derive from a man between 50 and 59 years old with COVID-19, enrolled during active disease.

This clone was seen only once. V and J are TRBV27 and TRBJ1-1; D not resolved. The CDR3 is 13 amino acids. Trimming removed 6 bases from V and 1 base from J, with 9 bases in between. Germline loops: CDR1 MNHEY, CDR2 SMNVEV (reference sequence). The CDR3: CASRAPRNTEAFF. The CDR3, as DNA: TGTGCCAGCAGGGCACCAAGGAACACTGAAGCTTTCTTT.

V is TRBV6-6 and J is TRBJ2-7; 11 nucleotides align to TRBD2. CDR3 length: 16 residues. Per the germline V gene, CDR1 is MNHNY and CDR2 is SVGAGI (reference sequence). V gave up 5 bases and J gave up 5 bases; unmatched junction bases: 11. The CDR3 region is CASSPPIAGGPHEQYF. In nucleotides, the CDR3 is TGTGCCAGCAGTCCCCCGATAGCGGGAGGGCCCCACGAGCAGTACTTC.

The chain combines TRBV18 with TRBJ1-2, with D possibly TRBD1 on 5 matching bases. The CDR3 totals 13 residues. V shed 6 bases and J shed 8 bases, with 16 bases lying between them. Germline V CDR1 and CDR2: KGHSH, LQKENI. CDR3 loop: CASSQPGWKGYTF. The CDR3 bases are TGTGCCAGCTCGCAACCAGGGTGGAAGGGCTACACCTTC. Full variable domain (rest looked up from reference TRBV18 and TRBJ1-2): NAGVMQNPRHLVRRRGQEARLRCSPMKGHSHVYWYRQLPEEGLKFMVYLQKENIIDESGMPKERFSAEFPKEGPSILRIQQVVRGDSAAYFCASSQPGWKGYTFGSGTRLTVV.

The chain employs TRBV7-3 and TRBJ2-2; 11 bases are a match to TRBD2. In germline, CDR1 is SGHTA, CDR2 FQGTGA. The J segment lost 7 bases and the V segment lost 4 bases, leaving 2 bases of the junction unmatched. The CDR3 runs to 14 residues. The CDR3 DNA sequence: TGTGCCAGCAGCTCGGGACTAGCGGACGGGGAGCTGTTTTTT. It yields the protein CASSSGLADGELFF.

The CDR3 sequence: CASSRGQGAGTYSSYEQYF. DNA of the CDR3: TGTGCCAGCAGCCGGGGACAGGGGGCAGGAACCTACAGCTCCTACGAGCAGTACTTC. The chain links TRBV4-2 to TRBJ2-7, with 12 bases aligning to TRBD1. Germline values: CDR1 LGHNA, CDR2 YNFKEQ. V lost 4 bases, J lost 0 bases, and 13 bases stayed unmatched. The CDR3 spans 19 residues.

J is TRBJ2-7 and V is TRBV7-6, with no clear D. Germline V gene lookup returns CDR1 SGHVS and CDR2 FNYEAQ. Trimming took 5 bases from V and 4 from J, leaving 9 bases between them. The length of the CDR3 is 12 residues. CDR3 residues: CASSPVKYEQYF. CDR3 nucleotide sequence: TGTGCCAGCAGCCCTGTAAAATACGAGCAGTACTTC.

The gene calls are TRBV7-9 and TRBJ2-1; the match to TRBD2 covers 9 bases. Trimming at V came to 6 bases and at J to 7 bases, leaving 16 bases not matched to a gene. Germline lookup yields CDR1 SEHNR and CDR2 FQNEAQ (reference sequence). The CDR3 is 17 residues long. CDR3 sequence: CASSPHAFRTSVNEQFF. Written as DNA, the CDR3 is TGTGCCAGCAGTCCCCACGCCTTTCGGACTAGCGTGAATGAGCAGTTCTTC.

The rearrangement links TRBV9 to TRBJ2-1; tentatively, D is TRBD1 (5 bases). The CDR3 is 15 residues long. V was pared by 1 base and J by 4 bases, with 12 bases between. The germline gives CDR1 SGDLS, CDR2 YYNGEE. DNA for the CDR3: TGTGCCAGCAGCGTAACAGGACAAGGATACAATGAGCAGTTCTTC. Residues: CASSVTGQGYNEQFF. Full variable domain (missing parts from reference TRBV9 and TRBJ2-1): DSGVTQTPKHLITATGQRVTLRCSPRSGDLSVYWYQQSLDQGLQFLIQYYNGEERAKGNILERFSAQQFPDLHSELNLSSLELGDSALYFCASSVTGQGYNEQFFGPGTRLTVL.

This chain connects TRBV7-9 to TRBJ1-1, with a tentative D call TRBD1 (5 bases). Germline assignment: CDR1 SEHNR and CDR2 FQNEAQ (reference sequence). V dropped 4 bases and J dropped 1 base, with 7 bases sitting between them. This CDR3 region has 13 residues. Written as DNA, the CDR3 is TGTGCCAGCAGCTGGGGCGGGAACACTGAAGCTTTCTTT. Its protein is CASSWGGNTEAFF.

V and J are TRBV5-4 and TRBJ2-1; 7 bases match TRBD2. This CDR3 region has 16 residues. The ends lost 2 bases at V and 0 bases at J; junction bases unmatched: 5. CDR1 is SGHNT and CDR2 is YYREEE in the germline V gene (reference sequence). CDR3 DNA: TGTGCCAGCAGCTTCAAGCGGGGCAGCTCCTACAATGAGCAGTTCTTC. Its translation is CASSFKRGSSYNEQFF.

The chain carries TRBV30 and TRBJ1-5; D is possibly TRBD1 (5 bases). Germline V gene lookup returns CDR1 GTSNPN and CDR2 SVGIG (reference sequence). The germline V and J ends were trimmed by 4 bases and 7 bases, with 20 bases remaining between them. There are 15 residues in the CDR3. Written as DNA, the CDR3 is TGTGCCTGGATGATCGTAGGAGGGACGGGGCAGCCCCAGCATTTT. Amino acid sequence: CAWMIVGGTGQPQHF.

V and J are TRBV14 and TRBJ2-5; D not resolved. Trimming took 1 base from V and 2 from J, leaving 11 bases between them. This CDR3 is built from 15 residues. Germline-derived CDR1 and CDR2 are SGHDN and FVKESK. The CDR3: CASSQAGASQETQYF. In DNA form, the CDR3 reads TGTGCCAGCAGCCAAGCAGGCGCCTCACAAGAGACCCAGTACTTC.

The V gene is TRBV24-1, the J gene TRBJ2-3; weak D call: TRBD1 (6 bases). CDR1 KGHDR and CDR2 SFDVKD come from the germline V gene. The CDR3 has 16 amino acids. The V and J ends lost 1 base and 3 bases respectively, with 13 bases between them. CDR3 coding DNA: TGTGCCACCAGTGATTTACTGGGACATGGGACAGATACGCAGTATTTT. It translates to CATSDLLGHGTDTQYF.

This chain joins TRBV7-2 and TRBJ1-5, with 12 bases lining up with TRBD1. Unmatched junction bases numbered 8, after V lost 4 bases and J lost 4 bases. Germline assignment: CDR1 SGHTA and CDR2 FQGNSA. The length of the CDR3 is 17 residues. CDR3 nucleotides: TGTGCCAGCAGCTCCCAACCGGGACAGGGGGCGAATCAGCCCCAGCATTTT. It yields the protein CASSSQPGQGANQPQHF.

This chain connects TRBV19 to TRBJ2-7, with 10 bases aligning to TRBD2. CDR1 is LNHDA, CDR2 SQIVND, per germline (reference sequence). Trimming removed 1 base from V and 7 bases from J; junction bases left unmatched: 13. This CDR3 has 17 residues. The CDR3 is CASSIVASGSTSREQYF. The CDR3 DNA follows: TGTGCCAGTAGTATAGTGGCTAGCGGGAGTACGTCTAGGGAGCAGTACTTC.

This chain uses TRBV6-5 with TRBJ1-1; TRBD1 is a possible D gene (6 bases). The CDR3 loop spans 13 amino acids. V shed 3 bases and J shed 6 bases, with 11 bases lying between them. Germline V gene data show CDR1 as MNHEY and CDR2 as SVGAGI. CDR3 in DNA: TGTGCCAGCAGTTATATGGGGGCGGCTGAAGCTTTCTTT. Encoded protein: CASSYMGAAEAFF.

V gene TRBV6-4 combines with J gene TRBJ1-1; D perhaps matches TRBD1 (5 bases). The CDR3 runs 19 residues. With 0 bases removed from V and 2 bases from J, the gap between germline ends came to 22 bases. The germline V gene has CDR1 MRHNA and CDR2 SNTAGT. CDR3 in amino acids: CASSDSEELRGGDNTEAFF. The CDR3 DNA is TGTGCCAGCAGTGACTCCGAAGAACTGCGGGGGGGGGACAACACTGAAGCTTTCTTT.

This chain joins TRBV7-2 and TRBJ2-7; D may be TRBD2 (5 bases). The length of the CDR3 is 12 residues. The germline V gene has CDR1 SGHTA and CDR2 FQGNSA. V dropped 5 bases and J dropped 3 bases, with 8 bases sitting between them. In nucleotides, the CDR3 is TGTGCCAGCAGCGCAACTAGCTACGAGCAGTACTTC. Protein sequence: CASSATSYEQYF.

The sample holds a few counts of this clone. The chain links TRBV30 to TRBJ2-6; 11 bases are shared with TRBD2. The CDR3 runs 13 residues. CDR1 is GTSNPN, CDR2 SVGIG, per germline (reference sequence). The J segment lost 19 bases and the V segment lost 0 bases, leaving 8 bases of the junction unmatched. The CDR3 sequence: CAWSVLLAGEITF. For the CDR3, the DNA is TGTGCCTGGAGTGTACTACTAGCGGGAGAGATCACTTTC.

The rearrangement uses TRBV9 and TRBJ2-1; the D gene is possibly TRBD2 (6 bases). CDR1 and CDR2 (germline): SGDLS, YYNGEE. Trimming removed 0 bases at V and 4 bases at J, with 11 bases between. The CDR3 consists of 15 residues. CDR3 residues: CASSVATSPYNEQFF. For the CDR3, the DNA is TGTGCCAGCAGCGTAGCCACTAGCCCTTACAATGAGCAGTTCTTC.

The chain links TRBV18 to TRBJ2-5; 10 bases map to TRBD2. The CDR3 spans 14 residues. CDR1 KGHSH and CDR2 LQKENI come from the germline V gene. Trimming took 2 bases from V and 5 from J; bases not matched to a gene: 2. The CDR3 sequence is CASSPSGGVETQYF. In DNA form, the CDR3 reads TGTGCCAGCTCACCAAGCGGGGGGGTTGAGACCCAGTACTTC.

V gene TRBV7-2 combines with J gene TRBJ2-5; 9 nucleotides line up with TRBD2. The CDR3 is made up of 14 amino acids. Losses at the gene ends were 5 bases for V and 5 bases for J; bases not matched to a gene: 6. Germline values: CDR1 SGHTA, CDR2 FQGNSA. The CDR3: CASSSSGGGETQYF. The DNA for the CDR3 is TGTGCCAGCAGCAGTAGCGGGGGCGGGGAGACCCAGTACTTC.

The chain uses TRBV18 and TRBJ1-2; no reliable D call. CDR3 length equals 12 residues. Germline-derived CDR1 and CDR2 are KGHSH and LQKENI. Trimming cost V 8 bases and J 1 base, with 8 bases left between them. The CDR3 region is CASHGDNYGYTF. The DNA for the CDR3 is TGTGCCAGCCACGGGGATAACTATGGCTACACCTTC.

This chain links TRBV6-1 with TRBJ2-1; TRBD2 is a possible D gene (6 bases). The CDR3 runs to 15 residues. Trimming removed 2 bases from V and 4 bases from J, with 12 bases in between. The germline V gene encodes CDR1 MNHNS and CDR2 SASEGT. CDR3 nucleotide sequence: TGTGCCAGCAGTGAACCGGGGGACGGGTACAATGAGCAGTTCTTC. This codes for CASSEPGDGYNEQFF.

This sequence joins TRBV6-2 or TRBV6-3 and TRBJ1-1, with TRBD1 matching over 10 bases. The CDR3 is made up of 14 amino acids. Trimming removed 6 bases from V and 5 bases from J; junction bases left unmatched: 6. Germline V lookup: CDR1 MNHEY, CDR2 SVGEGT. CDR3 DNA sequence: TGTGCCAGCAGCACCGGGACAGGGGTAACTGAAGCTTTCTTT. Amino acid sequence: CASSTGTGVTEAFF.

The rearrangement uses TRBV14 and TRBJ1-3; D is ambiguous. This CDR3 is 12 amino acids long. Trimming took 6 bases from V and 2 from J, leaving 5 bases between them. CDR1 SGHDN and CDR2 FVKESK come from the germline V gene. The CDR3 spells CASSLAGNTIYF. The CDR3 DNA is TGTGCCAGCAGTCTTGCTGGAAACACCATATATTTT.